This TCR beta chain derives from a study of beta chain features in type 1 diabetes. Every isolated RNA sample was fully reverse transcribed, so sequencing captured expressed TCRB transcripts. Profiled with immunoSEQ multiplex PCR; TCRdb holds only in-frame clones, not every one. Here the sample spans about 320,000 clones, about 15% being singletons. Study-level results: A definitive answer on HLA type influencing TCRB rearrangement was not reached here. Lower insertion and higher deletion counts appeared at VDJ junctions in type 1 diabetes patients.

Germline V gives CDR1 SEHNR, CDR2 FQNEAQ (reference sequence). The CDR3 is 17 residues long. Losses at the gene ends were 5 bases for V and 1 base for J; bases not matched to a gene: 9. Blood was drawn once from each donor into heparinised tubes. The draws averaged around 120 mL. CD4+ naive, central memory, regulatory and stem cell-like memory cells were sorted via CD45RO/CCR7/CD25/CD127/CD95/CD27. This clone was observed a handful of times. Antigen specificity is unknown. The specimen was central memory CD4+ T cells from blood. This clonotype was sampled from a man younger than 40 in good health. This chain connects TRBV7-9 to TRBJ2-3; 10 bases are a match to TRBD2. The CDR3 DNA is TGTGCCAGCAGCGCACTCCTAGCGGGGGAACGCACAGATACGCAGTATTTT. This codes for CASSALLAGERTDTQYF.